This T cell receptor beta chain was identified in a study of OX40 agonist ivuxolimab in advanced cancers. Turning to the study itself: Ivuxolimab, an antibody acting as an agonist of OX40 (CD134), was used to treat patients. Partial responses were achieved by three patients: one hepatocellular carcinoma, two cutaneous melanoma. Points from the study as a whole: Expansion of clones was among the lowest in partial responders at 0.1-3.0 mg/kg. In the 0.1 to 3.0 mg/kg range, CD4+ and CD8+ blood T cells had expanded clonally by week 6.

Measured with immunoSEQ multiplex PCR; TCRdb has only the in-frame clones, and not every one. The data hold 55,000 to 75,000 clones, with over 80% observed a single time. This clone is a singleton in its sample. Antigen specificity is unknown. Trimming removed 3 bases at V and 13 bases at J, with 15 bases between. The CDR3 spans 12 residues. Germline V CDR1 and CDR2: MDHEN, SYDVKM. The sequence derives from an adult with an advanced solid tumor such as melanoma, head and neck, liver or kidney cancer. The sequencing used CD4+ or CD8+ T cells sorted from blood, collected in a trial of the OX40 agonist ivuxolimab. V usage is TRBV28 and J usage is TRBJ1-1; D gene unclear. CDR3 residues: CASSLTLGYGFF. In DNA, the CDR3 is TGTGCCAGCAGTTTGACGTTAGGGTACGGTTTCTTT.